These 30 T cell receptor beta chains were sequenced from one sample in a study of cytomegalovirus exposure and HLA in healthy donors (TCRdb year 2017). Library generation was performed with the immunoSEQ multiplex PCR assay. For the multiplex PCR, a mixture combining 60 forward primers for TCR Vbeta segments and 13 reverse primers for TCR Jbeta segments was used. This immuneACCESS table, as held by TCRdb, lists in-frame sequences with V and J called but not all clones. Of the missing ones, under half trace to an unresolved V gene in checked studies; the others have no known cause. The sample table shows over 150,000 clones, and less than 80% are seen once. The biggest ten clones account for around 1.9% of the sample. The source material was PBMCs. The receptors were sampled from a man aged 35 to 55 in good health and CMV-seronegative.

The CDR3 coding sequence is TGTGCCACCAGCAGAGGGGGCATCACTGAAGCTTTCTTT. This gives the protein CATSRGGITEAFF. V gene TRBV15 combines with J gene TRBJ1-1; TRBD1 is a possible D gene (5 bases). The CDR3 sequence is 13 residues long. V lost 1 base and J lost 4, with 7 bases in between. Per the germline V gene, CDR1 is LNHNV and CDR2 is YYDKDF (reference sequence).

The rearrangement links TRBV28 to TRBJ2-7, with 9 bases fitting TRBD2. Per germline, CDR1 MDHEN and CDR2 SYDVKM. V lost 1 base to trimming and J lost 6 bases; unmatched junction nucleotides: 10. The CDR3 extends over 16 amino acids. The DNA for the CDR3 is TGTGCCAGCAGTTTATCCCCCGGGGCGGGAGGGAGCGAGCAGTACTTC. The encoded protein is CASSLSPGAGGSEQYF. Looking up the rest from reference TRBV28 and TRBJ2-7 gives the full variable domain: DVKVTQSSRYLVKRTGEKVFLECVQDMDHENMFWYRQDPGLGLRLIYFSYDVKMKEKGDIPEGYSVSREKKERFSLILESASTNQTSMYLCASSLSPGAGGSEQYFGPGTRLTVT.

The gene calls are TRBV6-5 and TRBJ2-3; D not certain. V lost 6 bases and J lost 5, with 9 bases in between. The CDR3 sequence is 12 residues long. The V gene's germline CDR1 is MNHEY and CDR2 SVGAGI. CDR3 amino acids: CASRPSGDTQYF. CDR3 DNA: TGTGCCAGCAGACCCTCGGGAGATACGCAGTATTTT.

The sample holds one count of this clone. The chain uses TRBV4-2 and TRBJ2-7; TRBD2 is a possible D gene (6 bases). Trimming removed 0 bases at V and 7 bases at J, with 19 bases between. The CDR3 has 16 amino acids. CDR1 and CDR2 from the germline V gene are LGHNA and YNFKEQ. CDR3: CASSQERSGGPGEQYF. The CDR3 DNA follows: TGTGCCAGCAGCCAAGAACGGTCAGGAGGGCCGGGGGAGCAGTACTTC.

The chain combines TRBV9 with TRBJ2-7; 8 positions match TRBD2. The V and J ends lost 4 bases and 1 base, in that order; junction bases with no gene match: 10. Per germline, CDR1 SGDLS and CDR2 YYNGEE. The CDR3 has 16 residues. CDR3 protein: CASSPGTSFRSYEQYF. In DNA, the CDR3 is TGTGCCAGCAGCCCCGGGACTAGTTTTCGTTCCTACGAGCAGTACTTC.

This clone was observed a single time. The J gene is TRBJ2-1, the V gene TRBV27; 13 nucleotides agree with TRBD2. In germline, CDR1 is MNHEY, CDR2 SMNVEV (reference sequence). The CDR3 loop spans 17 amino acids. Germline trimming cut 3 bases from V and 7 bases from J; bases unmatched to any gene: 9. The CDR3 here is CASSFLGLAGEGNEQFF. The CDR3 DNA reads TGTGCCAGCAGTTTTCTTGGACTAGCGGGAGAGGGGAATGAGCAGTTCTTC.

The V gene is TRBV7-2, the J gene TRBJ2-3, with D possibly being TRBD2 (6 bases). The germline V gene has CDR1 SGHTA and CDR2 FQGNSA. The CDR3 runs to 15 residues. Trimming took 5 bases from V and 5 from J, leaving 17 bases between them. The CDR3 sequence is CASSTLTGTQDTQYF. For the CDR3, the DNA is TGTGCCAGCAGCACCTTAACCGGGACTCAAGATACGCAGTATTTT.

The rearrangement links TRBV5-4 to TRBJ2-1; TRBD1 aligns across 7 bases. Germline V lookup: CDR1 SGHNT, CDR2 YYREEE (reference sequence). CDR3 length equals 15 residues. The V gene end was trimmed by 0 bases and the J gene end by 0 bases; junction bases not matched to a gene: 0. CDR3 sequence: CASSLDRGSYNEQFF. The CDR3 bases are TGTGCCAGCAGCTTGGACAGGGGCTCCTACAATGAGCAGTTCTTC.

This chain uses TRBV27 with TRBJ2-7; TRBD1 matches 10 bases. The germline V gene has CDR1 MNHEY and CDR2 SMNVEV (reference sequence). V shed 5 bases, J shed 4 bases, and the junction held 2 bases outside the gene matches. CDR3 length: 13 residues. The CDR3 coding sequence is TGTGCCAGCAGTGACAGGGGGCGGTACGAGCAGTACTTC. This translates into CASSDRGRYEQYF.

V gene TRBV7-9 combines with J gene TRBJ2-7; 14 nucleotides match TRBD2. The CDR3 runs to 16 residues. Germline assignment: CDR1 SEHNR and CDR2 FQNEAQ (reference sequence). Unmatched junction bases numbered 9, after V lost 5 bases and J lost 6 bases. CDR3 bases: TGTGCCAGCAGCAAATCGGGACTAGCGGGAGTGGGCGAGCAGTACTTC. Its translation is CASSKSGLAGVGEQYF.

A few counts support this clone. The chain employs TRBV2 and TRBJ1-5; 7 nucleotides agree with TRBD1. The CDR3 is 16 amino acids. The J segment lost 5 bases and the V segment lost 4 bases, leaving 11 bases of the junction unmatched. CDR1 is SNHLY and CDR2 is FYNNEI in the germline V gene. CDR3 DNA sequence: TGTGCCAGCAGTGGACCGAGGAGGGGGCGGGATCAGCCCCAGCATTTT. Translating gives CASSGPRRGRDQPQHF.

This clone was seen only a few times. The rearrangement joins TRBV28 to TRBJ2-7, with TRBD1 as a possible D gene (5 bases). V was trimmed by 6 bases and J by 1 base, leaving 7 bases between them. Germline V lookup: CDR1 MDHEN, CDR2 SYDVKM. The CDR3 is made up of 12 amino acids. This CDR3 is CASRGDSYEQYF. CDR3 nucleotides: TGTGCCAGCAGAGGGGATTCCTACGAGCAGTACTTC.

This chain connects TRBV29-1 to TRBJ2-6; unclear D gene. V was shortened by 4 bases and J by 0 bases, with 7 bases between the two germline ends. The CDR3 has 14 residues. Germline CDR1 is SQVTM and CDR2 is ANQGSEA. CDR3 coding DNA: TGCAGCGTTGGTTCCCACTCTGGGGCCAACGTCCTGACTTTC. This codes for CSVGSHSGANVLTF.

The rearrangement links TRBV6-1 to TRBJ2-4; D perhaps matches TRBD2 (6 bases). This CDR3 has 14 amino acids. V was clipped by 2 bases and J by 9 bases, with 14 bases between them. CDR1 is MNHNS, CDR2 SASEGT, per germline. The CDR3 nucleotides are TGTGCCAGCAGTGAACTAGGGCGGGGCGGCATTCAGTACTTC. It yields the protein CASSELGRGGIQYF.

The chain uses TRBV19 and TRBJ2-1, with D possibly matching TRBD1 (5 bases). The CDR3 covers 13 residues. Germline V gene data show CDR1 as LNHDA and CDR2 as SQIVND (reference sequence). Trimming shortened V by 4 bases and J by 6 bases, and 10 bases separated the two germline ends. Written as DNA, the CDR3 is TGTGCCAGTAGTAGAAGACAGACCAATGAGCAGTTCTTC. Translation gives CASSRRQTNEQFF. Full variable domain (rest looked up from reference TRBV19 and TRBJ2-1): DGGITQSPKYLFRKEGQNVTLSCEQNLNHDAMYWYRQDPGQGLRLIYYSQIVNDFQKGDIAEGYSVSREKKESFPLTVTSAQKNPTAFYLCASSRRQTNEQFFGPGTRLTVL.

The chain uses TRBV11-3 and TRBJ1-1; possible D gene TRBD1, 6 bases. The germline CDR1 and CDR2 sequences are SGHNT and YENEEA. Trimming cost V 5 bases and J 6 bases, with 16 bases left between them. The CDR3 length is 14 residues. The CDR3 nucleotides read TGTGCCAGCAGCCCGGGGGGGGCGAGGGCTGAAGCTTTCTTT. Translation: CASSPGGARAEAFF.

A note on this clone: Germline and junction disagree at one end, which may indicate a read error. The chain joins TRBV28 to TRBJ2-4; 8 bases line up with TRBD1. Germline V gene lookup returns CDR1 MDHEN and CDR2 SYDVKM. The CDR3 is 16 residues long. The CDR3 protein is CASSLGRGLLQNSQYF. The CDR3 nucleotides read TGTGCCAGCAGTTTAGGCAGGGGGCTCCTACAAAACAGTCAGTACTTC.

Here the CDR3 DNA reads TGTGCCAGCAGGGCGGGAGGGCCGTCAGATACGCAGTATTTT. It is translated as CASRAGGPSDTQYF. The chain recombines TRBV6-5 with TRBJ2-3; 9 bases map to TRBD2. Germline trimming cut 6 bases from V and 4 bases from J; bases unmatched to any gene: 5. The germline CDR1 and CDR2 sequences are MNHEY and SVGAGI. The CDR3 loop spans 14 amino acids.

The chain couples TRBV7-9 to TRBJ2-7; 9 bases match TRBD1. V lost 5 bases and J lost 6; bases outside the gene matches: 5. The V gene's germline CDR1 is SEHNR and CDR2 FQNEAQ (reference sequence). The CDR3 totals 13 residues. The CDR3 protein is CASSLETGGEQYF. In DNA, the CDR3 is TGTGCCAGCAGCCTAGAGACAGGGGGCGAGCAGTACTTC.

J is TRBJ2-2 and V is TRBV30, with 9 nucleotides matching TRBD2. The V gene end was trimmed by 3 bases and the J gene end by 4 bases; junction bases not matched to a gene: 9. The CDR3 is 16 amino acids. CDR1 is GTSNPN and CDR2 is SVGIG in the germline V gene (reference sequence). The CDR3 sequence is CAWRVSGSGSTGELFF. The CDR3 bases are TGTGCCTGGAGGGTTAGCGGGAGTGGGTCCACCGGGGAGCTGTTTTTT.

The V and J genes are TRBV6-1 and TRBJ1-1, with 12 positions matching TRBD1. Germline lookup yields CDR1 MNHNS and CDR2 SASEGT. Unmatched junction bases numbered 5, after V lost 4 bases and J lost 5 bases. The length of the CDR3 is 15 residues. The CDR3 DNA is TGTGCCAGCAGTGTCCGGGACAGGGGGCAGACTGAAGCTTTCTTT. This encodes CASSVRDRGQTEAFF.

The chain combines TRBV4-2 with TRBJ2-3; TRBD1 matches at 11 bases. Germline V lookup: CDR1 LGHNA, CDR2 YNFKEQ. The trim removed 4 bases at V and 5 bases at J, leaving 14 bases unmatched. The CDR3 has 18 residues. CDR3 sequence: CASSRGEGRTGGIDTQYF. The DNA for the CDR3 is TGTGCCAGCAGCCGAGGAGAAGGGAGGACAGGGGGCATAGATACGCAGTATTTT.

The chain recombines TRBV5-4 with TRBJ2-3; 7 nucleotides agree with TRBD2. This CDR3 contains 14 residues. Germline loops: CDR1 SGHNT, CDR2 YYREEE (reference sequence). The ends lost 0 bases at V and 4 bases at J; junction bases unmatched: 2. For the CDR3, the DNA is TGTGCCAGCAGCTTGGGCGGGAGTGCAGATACGCAGTATTTT. This codes for CASSLGGSADTQYF.

The J gene is TRBJ2-3, the V gene TRBV5-4; TRBD2 might be the D (6 bases). Germline V lookup: CDR1 SGHNT, CDR2 YYREEE (reference sequence). The CDR3 consists of 17 residues. Trimming took off 4 bases at V and 0 bases at J, with 18 bases between the two ends. The CDR3 here is CASSTRAGPHSTDTQYF. DNA for the CDR3: TGTGCCAGCAGCACCCGTGCGGGACCCCACAGCACAGATACGCAGTATTTT. Using reference TRBV5-4 and TRBJ2-3 for the parts outside the CDR3, the full variable domain is ETGVTQSPTHLIKTRGQQVTLRCSSQSGHNTVSWYQQALGQGPQFIFQYYREEENGRGNFPPRFSGLQFPNYSSELNVNALELDDSALYLCASSTRAGPHSTDTQYFGPGTRLTVL.

The rearrangement uses TRBV4-3 and TRBJ2-5, with TRBD1 identical over 7 bases. The J call may be incorrect, as the DNA end agrees better with TRBJ2-7. Germline CDR1 LGHNA, CDR2 YSLEER. This CDR3 contains 15 residues. CDR3 sequence reads: CASSQDGAGGYEQYF. The CDR3 nucleotides read TGCGCCAGCAGCCAAGACGGCGCAGGGGGCTACGAGCAGTACTTC.

The V gene is TRBV5-5, the J gene TRBJ2-3; D possibly corresponds to TRBD2 (5 bases). In germline, CDR1 is SGHKS, CDR2 YYEKEE (reference sequence). V lost 0 bases and J 4 bases, leaving 9 bases between the germline ends. CDR3 length: 14 residues. The chain's CDR3 is CASSLEGVADTQYF. The DNA of the CDR3 is TGTGCCAGCAGCTTGGAGGGAGTCGCAGATACGCAGTATTTT.

This clone was picked up one time. V gene TRBV5-1 combines with J gene TRBJ2-1; weak D call: TRBD2 (5 bases). Germline values: CDR1 SGHRS, CDR2 YFSETQ. The CDR3 runs to 16 residues. V was clipped by 4 bases and J by 2 bases, with 16 bases between them. The DNA for the CDR3 is TGCGCCAGCAGCCCGACGTCGGCGGGTGCCTACAATGAGCAGTTCTTC. Protein: CASSPTSAGAYNEQFF.

The V gene is TRBV4-1, the J gene TRBJ2-2; D may be TRBD2 (6 bases). The V end was cut by 4 bases, the J end by 8 bases, with 8 bases between. In germline, CDR1 is MGHRA, CDR2 YSYEKL. The CDR3 totals 12 residues. The CDR3 DNA sequence: TGCGCCAGCAGCCCCGGGAGAGGGGAGCTGTTTTTT. Its translation: CASSPGRGELFF.

The V call is TRBV28, the J call TRBJ2-5, with 7 bases aligning to TRBD1. V gave up 5 bases and J gave up 0 bases; unmatched junction bases: 6. The CDR3 runs 15 residues. Per the germline V gene, CDR1 is MDHEN and CDR2 is SYDVKM. The CDR3 coding sequence is TGTGCCAGCAGTGACAACAGGGGTAACCAAGAGACCCAGTACTTC. Translating it yields CASSDNRGNQETQYF.

This clone was recorded only once. This chain joins TRBV2 and TRBJ1-4; 7 bases fit TRBD1. In germline, CDR1 is SNHLY, CDR2 FYNNEI. J was trimmed by 6 bases and V by 8 bases; bases with no gene match: 12. This CDR3 region has 15 residues. CDR3 loop: CASGTADNYDEKLFF. As DNA, the CDR3 is TGTGCCAGCGGGACAGCGGACAACTATGATGAAAAACTGTTTTTT.